This TCR beta chain comes out of a study of cytomegalovirus exposure and HLA in healthy donors. In the PCR, 60 Vbeta and 13 Jbeta primers were used. Assay: immunoSEQ multiplex PCR; the TCRdb copy retains only in-frame clones and omits some. Among approximately 190,000 clones listed, about four fifths were seen once. Germline V gene data show CDR1 as MNHNY and CDR2 as SVGAGI (reference sequence). The CDR3 is 13 amino acids. The V end was cut by 1 base, the J end by 7 bases, with 10 bases between. Specimen: PBMCs. The sequence was collected from a woman aged 25 to 39 in good health and CMV-seropositive. J is TRBJ2-5 and V is TRBV6-6, with D tentatively TRBD2 (5 bases). The CDR3 sequence is CASSYFLAGTQYF. CDR3 coding DNA: TGTGCCAGCAGTTACTTCCTAGCAGGGACCCAGTACTTC.